These T cell receptor beta chains were read from a single sample in a study of PD-L1 blockade in urothelial cancer. This table comes from immunoSEQ multiplex PCR, and its TCRdb copy is limited to in-frame clones, with some not included. Here the sample spans approximately 100,000 clones, approximately 90% being singletons. This specimen consisted of PBMCs, obtained around atezolizumab (anti-PD-L1) treatment. The receptors here all came from a woman of 80 years or more with urothelial cancer. Both conserved end residues are part of each CDR3. Each record gives: D gene, J gene, V gene, clone size, CDR3 protein, CDR3 DNA. D genes are given only for firm matches. Size values are once, few and many counts, or a class for expanded clones, and some rows have none.

. | TRBJ2-7 | TRBV28 | . | CASTQAPLMEQYF | TGTGCCAGCACCCAGGCCCCTCTGATGGAGCAGTACTTC
TRBD2 | TRBJ2-1 | TRBV30 | . | CAWSEGLAAYNEQFF | TGTGCCTGGAGTGAGGGACTAGCGGCCTACAATGAGCAGTTCTTC
. | TRBJ2-7 | TRBV5-1 | . | CASSLSISYEQYF | TGCGCCAGCAGCTTGTCTATATCCTACGAGCAGTACTTC
TRBD2 | TRBJ2-2 | TRBV5-1 | . | CASGHRGLAVNTGELFF | TGCGCCAGCGGCCATCGGGGACTAGCGGTGAACACCGGGGAGCTGTTTTTT
TRBD1 | TRBJ2-2 | TRBV7-8 | . | CASSFRRDRGRKAGELFF | TGTGCCAGCAGCTTCCGTAGGGACAGGGGGAGGAAGGCCGGGGAGCTGTTTTTT
. | TRBJ2-3 | TRBV7-9 | . | CASSPTGLGTDTQYF | TGTGCCAGCAGTCCGACAGGTCTAGGTACAGATACGCAGTATTTT
. | TRBJ2-2 | TRBV5-1 | . | CASTRRGGGNTGELFF | TGCGCCAGCACCCGTCGGGGAGGGGGGAACACCGGGGAGCTGTTTTTT
TRBD2 | TRBJ2-4 | TRBV19 | . | CASSDGLGRTKNIQYF | TGTGCCAGTAGTGACGGACTCGGGAGGACCAAAAACATTCAGTACTTC
. | TRBJ2-1 | TRBV7-9 | . | CASSAYNEQFF | TGTGCCAGCAGCGCGTATAATGAGCAGTTCTTC
. | TRBJ1-1 | TRBV18 | few | CASSPLMNTEAFF | TGTGCCAGCTCACCACTCATGAACACTGAAGCTTTCTTT
TRBD1 | TRBJ2-3 | TRBV7-9 | . | CASSLVQGGADTQYF | TGTGCCAGCAGCTTAGTACAGGGGGGCGCAGATACGCAGTATTTT
. | TRBJ2-1 | TRBV5-1 | once | CASSLAGLPSLFF | TGCGCCAGCAGCTTGGCCGGGTTGCCTAGCTTGTTCTTC
TRBD1 | TRBJ2-1 | TRBV28 | . | CASRSHITGERTHEQFF | TGTGCCAGCAGGTCACACATTACAGGGGAGCGAACCCATGAGCAGTTCTTC
. | TRBJ2-7 | TRBV6-6 | . | CASSSLYEQYF | TGTGCCAGCAGTTCCCTATACGAGCAGTACTTC
. | TRBJ2-3 | TRBV15 | . | CATSRAAVIGTDTQYF | TGTGCCACCAGCAGAGCCGCGGTGATAGGCACAGATACGCAGTATTTT
. | TRBJ2-5 | TRBV10-2 | . | CASSWAGLQETQYF | TGCGCCAGCAGTTGGGCGGGGCTCCAAGAGACCCAGTACTTC
. | TRBJ2-7 | TRBV19 | . | CASSLGSSYEQYF | TGTGCCAGTAGTTTGGGCAGCTCCTACGAGCAGTACTTC